This TCR beta chain derives from a study of CD8 T cells in Susac syndrome. Stable or active relapsing-remitting multiple sclerosis, untreated and meeting revised McDonald criteria, defined the controls. TEMRA cells were enriched by FACS, and CD4+ and CD8+ T cells were negatively isolated. From germline, CDR1 is SNHLY and CDR2 FYNNEI. The CDR3 is 15 amino acids. Trimming left V 2 bases short and J 3 bases short, with 11 bases between. RNA totalling 0.5 to 1 ug underwent reverse transcription with random hexamers. Across 54 Vbeta and 13 Jbeta, TCR beta CDR3 was amplified with immunoSEQ multiplex PCR. TCRdb re-analysed the immunoSEQ multiplex PCR reads in MiXCR, keeping a single row per CDR3 protein. Of 200,000 or so distinct CDR3 sequences in the sample, around 96% are singletons; the top ten hold approximately 0.097%.

The gene calls are TRBV2 and TRBJ2-1; no firm D call. The sequence came from a human donor with multiple sclerosis. Sequencing input: CD4+ T cells from PBMCs. CDR3 in DNA: TGTGCCAGCAGTGAATCCTTTATCATCTACAATGAGCAGTTCTTC. Encoded protein: CASSESFIIYNEQFF.